A selection of T cell receptor beta chains follows, all from one sample in a study of vaccination and CD4 T cells after COVID-19. For these TCRs, the target antigens are not known. TCRdb recomputed calls from the PCR reads with MiXCR, one row per CDR3 protein. The sample lists 20,000 to 25,000 distinct CDR3 sequences, around 60% seen once, with roughly 13% in the top ten. The sample consisted of CD4+ T cells from blood, cultured in vitro, taken after SARS-CoV-2 vaccination. The receptors were gathered from a human donor who received a COVID-19 vaccine. The CDR3 runs from the conserved cysteine through the conserved F or W. D genes are given only for firm matches. Clone size is given for some rows only: seen once, a few or many times, or a class if the clone is expanded.

CDR3nt: TGCGCCAGCAGCCCGCTAGGGGGGGCGCGGGATAATTCACCCCTCCACTTT
CDR3aa: CASSPLGGARDNSPLHF
v_gene: TRBV5-1
d_gene: NA
j_gene: TRBJ1-6
len: 17
abundance: NA

CDR3nt: TGTGCCAGCAGTGGGTGGACTAGCGGGGGGGTAGCCAAAAACATTCAGTACTTC
CDR3aa: CASSGWTSGGVAKNIQYF
v_gene: TRBV2
d_gene: TRBD2
j_gene: TRBJ2-4
len: 18
abundance: NA

CDR3nt: TGTGCCAGCAGCTTAGACAGGGGGTCCACTGAAGCTTTCTTT
CDR3aa: CASSLDRGSTEAFF
v_gene: TRBV7-9
d_gene: TRBD1
j_gene: TRBJ1-1
len: 14
abundance: NA

CDR3nt: TGTGCCAGCAGTGAAGCGCGGGGGGGCTTGAATGAGCAGTTCTTC
CDR3aa: CASSEARGGLNEQFF
v_gene: TRBV2
d_gene: TRBD2
j_gene: TRBJ2-1
len: 15
abundance: NA

CDR3nt: TGTGCCAGCAGTGCCAACAGGGATCCTCTCTATGGCTACACCTTC
CDR3aa: CASSANRDPLYGYTF
v_gene: TRBV2
d_gene: NA
j_gene: TRBJ1-2
len: 15
abundance: NA

CDR3nt: TGCGCCAGCAGCACTCCGGGGGTTGCTTCACCCCTCCACTTT
CDR3aa: CASSTPGVASPLHF
v_gene: TRBV5-1
d_gene: NA
j_gene: TRBJ1-6
len: 14
abundance: NA

CDR3nt: TGCAGTGCTAGAGATTGGAGGGATTTGAACACTGAAGCTTTCTTT
CDR3aa: CSARDWRDLNTEAFF
v_gene: TRBV20-1
d_gene: NA
j_gene: TRBJ1-1
len: 15
abundance: few

CDR3nt: TGCAGTGCTAGAGATCTTAGGACAAAAGAGACCCAGTACTTC
CDR3aa: CSARDLRTKETQYF
v_gene: TRBV20-1
d_gene: NA
j_gene: TRBJ2-5
len: 14
abundance: NA

CDR3nt: TGTGCCAGCAGCTTAGGGACAGGGGTATTCGGGGAGCTGTTTTTT
CDR3aa: CASSLGTGVFGELFF
v_gene: TRBV7-2
d_gene: TRBD1
j_gene: TRBJ2-2
len: 15
abundance: NA

CDR3nt: TGTGCCACCAGTGACGCCCCGGGCACCCGAGGAAAAGAGACCCAGTACTTC
CDR3aa: CATSDAPGTRGKETQYF
v_gene: TRBV24-1
d_gene: NA
j_gene: TRBJ2-5
len: 17
abundance: few

CDR3nt: TGTGCCAGCAGCTTCACCTCTAACTATGGCTACACCTTC
CDR3aa: CASSFTSNYGYTF
v_gene: TRBV7-2
d_gene: NA
j_gene: TRBJ1-2
len: 13
abundance: NA

CDR3nt: TGTGCCAGTACTTGGGGGGCTGATTCACCCCTCCACTTT
CDR3aa: CASTWGADSPLHF
v_gene: TRBV19
d_gene: NA
j_gene: TRBJ1-6
len: 13
abundance: NA

CDR3nt: TGTGCCACCAGTGACAGAAGGGGGACTAACTATGGCTACACCTTC
CDR3aa: CATSDRRGTNYGYTF
v_gene: TRBV24-1
d_gene: NA
j_gene: TRBJ1-2
len: 15
abundance: NA

CDR3nt: TGTGCCAGCAGTTTAAGGGCAGGGGGAGGAAAACTGTTTTTT
CDR3aa: CASSLRAGGGKLFF
v_gene: TRBV27
d_gene: TRBD1
j_gene: TRBJ1-4
len: 14
abundance: NA

CDR3nt: TGTGCCTGGAGTGTCCACACTGAAGCTTTCTTT
CDR3aa: CAWSVHTEAFF
v_gene: TRBV30
d_gene: NA
j_gene: TRBJ1-1
len: 11
abundance: NA

CDR3nt: TGTGCCAGCAGCTCCCCCCAGGGTCTATATGGCTACACCTTC
CDR3aa: CASSSPQGLYGYTF
v_gene: TRBV7-2
d_gene: NA
j_gene: TRBJ1-2
len: 14
abundance: NA

CDR3nt: TGCAGTGCTAGAGGGGCCGGGACGTCAATTTACACTGAAGCTTTCTTT
CDR3aa: CSARGAGTSIYTEAFF
v_gene: TRBV20-1
d_gene: NA
j_gene: TRBJ1-1
len: 16
abundance: NA

CDR3nt: TGTGCCAGCAGCCAACGGGACAGGGGGCCCTCTCACTCCTACAATGAGCAGTTCTTC
CDR3aa: CASSQRDRGPSHSYNEQFF
v_gene: TRBV7-4
d_gene: TRBD1
j_gene: TRBJ2-1
len: 19
abundance: NA

CDR3nt: TGTGCCAGCAGCCGGAGAGTTGAAGCTTTCTTT
CDR3aa: CASSRRVEAFF
v_gene: TRBV5-3
d_gene: NA
j_gene: TRBJ1-1
len: 11
abundance: once

CDR3nt: TGCAGTACGGGACAGGAGAGTTCACCCCTCCACTTT
CDR3aa: CSTGQESSPLHF
v_gene: TRBV20-1
d_gene: TRBD1
j_gene: TRBJ1-6
len: 12
abundance: few

CDR3nt: TGTGCCACCAGCAGCGAGGGGGGAAGTCAGCCCCAGCATTTT
CDR3aa: CATSSEGGSQPQHF
v_gene: TRBV15
d_gene: NA
j_gene: TRBJ1-5
len: 14
abundance: NA

CDR3nt: TGTGCCAGCAGCCATCGTCGGGGGATAAACGCTGAAGCTTTCTTT
CDR3aa: CASSHRRGINAEAFF
v_gene: TRBV7-6
d_gene: NA
j_gene: TRBJ1-1
len: 15
abundance: NA

CDR3nt: TGCAGTGCTAGAGATAGGAAGACAGGGGGGGCCTATGGCTACACCTTC
CDR3aa: CSARDRKTGGAYGYTF
v_gene: TRBV20-1
d_gene: TRBD1
j_gene: TRBJ1-2
len: 16
abundance: NA

CDR3nt: TGTGCCAGCAGCCAGAATAGACAGGGCACTGAAGCTTTCTTT
CDR3aa: CASSQNRQGTEAFF
v_gene: TRBV4-2
d_gene: TRBD1
j_gene: TRBJ1-1
len: 14
abundance: NA

CDR3nt: TGTGCCATCAGTGACGGACAGGGAAGCACAGATACGCAGTATTTT
CDR3aa: CAISDGQGSTDTQYF
v_gene: TRBV10-3
d_gene: TRBD1
j_gene: TRBJ2-3
len: 15
abundance: once

CDR3nt: TGTGCCAGCAGACCGACAGGGGTGGGAGGCTACGAGCAGTACTTC
CDR3aa: CASRPTGVGGYEQYF
v_gene: TRBV6-2/TRBV6-3
d_gene: TRBD1
j_gene: TRBJ2-7
len: 15
abundance: NA

CDR3nt: TGTGCCAGCAGCCAAAAACTAGCGGGGGGTGGTGATACGCAGTATTTT
CDR3aa: CASSQKLAGGGDTQYF
v_gene: TRBV5-4
d_gene: TRBD2
j_gene: TRBJ2-3
len: 16
abundance: few

CDR3nt: TGTGCCAGCGGTCGAGCGGGGGGGGCAGAGACCCAGTACTTC
CDR3aa: CASGRAGGAETQYF
v_gene: TRBV2
d_gene: TRBD2
j_gene: TRBJ2-5
len: 14
abundance: few

CDR3nt: TGTGCCAGCAGCCAAGATCCGGGGGGTAGGAATCAGCCCCAGCATTTT
CDR3aa: CASSQDPGGRNQPQHF
v_gene: TRBV4-2
d_gene: NA
j_gene: TRBJ1-5
len: 16
abundance: NA

CDR3nt: TGTGCCAGCCTAGGACAGCCCAGAAATGGCTACACCTTC
CDR3aa: CASLGQPRNGYTF
v_gene: TRBV6-1
d_gene: NA
j_gene: TRBJ1-2
len: 13
abundance: few

CDR3nt: TGTGCCAGCAGTTTAAGCGGGGGCGGTGAGCAGTTCTTC
CDR3aa: CASSLSGGGEQFF
v_gene: TRBV27
d_gene: TRBD2
j_gene: TRBJ2-1
len: 13
abundance: few

CDR3nt: TGTGCCAGTAGTTGGGGACAGGGGGACACTGAAGCTTTCTTT
CDR3aa: CASSWGQGDTEAFF
v_gene: TRBV19
d_gene: TRBD1
j_gene: TRBJ1-1
len: 14
abundance: once

CDR3nt: TGTGCCAGCAGTGAAGCACAGCTGGCCACCGGGGAGCTGTTTTTT
CDR3aa: CASSEAQLATGELFF
v_gene: TRBV6-1
d_gene: NA
j_gene: TRBJ2-2
len: 15
abundance: once

CDR3nt: TGTGCCACCAGTGATGACTCCCCCGGGGAGCTGTTTTTT
CDR3aa: CATSDDSPGELFF
v_gene: TRBV24-1
d_gene: NA
j_gene: TRBJ2-2
len: 13
abundance: few

CDR3nt: TGTGCCAGCAGTTTAACAGGGGGAAGCACTGAAGCTTTCTTT
CDR3aa: CASSLTGGSTEAFF
v_gene: TRBV12-3/TRBV12-4
d_gene: TRBD1
j_gene: TRBJ1-1
len: 14
abundance: NA

CDR3nt: TGTGCCAGCAGCCCGCAGGCTCGCGGGGAGAATGAAAAACTGTTTTTT
CDR3aa: CASSPQARGENEKLFF
v_gene: TRBV7-2
d_gene: NA
j_gene: TRBJ1-4
len: 16
abundance: few

CDR3nt: TGTGCCAGCAGCGACGGACGCCTAGCGGGCTACGAGCAGTACTTC
CDR3aa: CASSDGRLAGYEQYF
v_gene: TRBV5-4
d_gene: TRBD2
j_gene: TRBJ2-7
len: 15
abundance: NA

CDR3nt: TGTGCCAGCAGCGCTCCTCCGCTGGGGAGGGGTGGCTACACCTTC
CDR3aa: CASSAPPLGRGGYTF
v_gene: TRBV9
d_gene: NA
j_gene: TRBJ1-2
len: 15
abundance: NA

CDR3nt: TGTGCCAGTTATAACAGGGGGAGCACTGAAGCTTTCTTT
CDR3aa: CASYNRGSTEAFF
v_gene: TRBV19
d_gene: TRBD1
j_gene: TRBJ1-1
len: 13
abundance: few

CDR3nt: TGTGCCAGCAGTGACCTCTACGAGCAGTACTTC
CDR3aa: CASSDLYEQYF
v_gene: TRBV6-1
d_gene: NA
j_gene: TRBJ2-7
len: 11
abundance: NA

CDR3nt: TGCGCCAGCAGCTTAACGACTAGCGGGGAGGAGACCCAGTACTTC
CDR3aa: CASSLTTSGEETQYF
v_gene: TRBV5-1
d_gene: TRBD2
j_gene: TRBJ2-5
len: 15
abundance: NA

CDR3nt: TGTGCCAGCAGCTTGTCATCTGGGGCCAACGTCCTGACTTTC
CDR3aa: CASSLSSGANVLTF
v_gene: TRBV7-2
d_gene: NA
j_gene: TRBJ2-6
len: 14
abundance: NA

CDR3nt: TGTGCCAGTAGTATAGCCGACATAAAGGTGAGCAATCAGCCCCAGCATTTT
CDR3aa: CASSIADIKVSNQPQHF
v_gene: TRBV19
d_gene: NA
j_gene: TRBJ1-5
len: 17
abundance: NA

CDR3nt: TGCAGTGCTAGATCCGACAGGGGGCAGGTTCAGCCCCAGCATTTT
CDR3aa: CSARSDRGQVQPQHF
v_gene: TRBV20-1
d_gene: TRBD1
j_gene: TRBJ1-5
len: 15
abundance: NA

CDR3nt: TGTGCCAGCAGTTTCCCCGGTAACGTCTACGAGCAGTACTTC
CDR3aa: CASSFPGNVYEQYF
v_gene: TRBV6-5
d_gene: NA
j_gene: TRBJ2-7
len: 14
abundance: NA

CDR3nt: TGTGCCAGCAGTGAACAACCCGCAGGGAGGGTCCAGCGCGGCTACACCTTC
CDR3aa: CASSEQPAGRVQRGYTF
v_gene: TRBV2
d_gene: NA
j_gene: TRBJ1-2
len: 17
abundance: NA

CDR3nt: TGTGCCAGTAGTATAGCGGACACGACAAACATTCAGTACTTC
CDR3aa: CASSIADTTNIQYF
v_gene: TRBV19
d_gene: NA
j_gene: TRBJ2-4
len: 14
abundance: NA

CDR3nt: TGCAGTGCTAGAGAGGCGGGGGCAGATGGCTACACCTTC
CDR3aa: CSAREAGADGYTF
v_gene: TRBV20-1
d_gene: NA
j_gene: TRBJ1-2
len: 13
abundance: few